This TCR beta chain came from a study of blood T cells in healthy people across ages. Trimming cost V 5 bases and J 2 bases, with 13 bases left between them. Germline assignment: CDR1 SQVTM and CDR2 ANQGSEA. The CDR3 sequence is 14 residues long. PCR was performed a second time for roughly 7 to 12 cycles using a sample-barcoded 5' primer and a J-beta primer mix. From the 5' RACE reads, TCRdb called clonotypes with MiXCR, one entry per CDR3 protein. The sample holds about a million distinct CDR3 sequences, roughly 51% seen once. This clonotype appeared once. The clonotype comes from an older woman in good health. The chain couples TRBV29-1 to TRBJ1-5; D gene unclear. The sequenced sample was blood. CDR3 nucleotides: TGCAGCGTTTTGGACCGGGGAGGCAATCAGCCCCAGCATTTT. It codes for CSVLDRGGNQPQHF.